This paragraph covers one T cell receptor (beta chain) sequence. The CDR3 consists of 17 residues. The germline CDR1 and CDR2 sequences are SEHNR and FQNEAQ (reference sequence). Trimming removed 2 bases from V and 3 bases from J; junction bases left unmatched: 9. Alongside a J-beta primer mix, a sample-barcoded 5' primer served in a second PCR lasting 7 to 11 cycles. TCRdb used MiXCR to reprocess the 5' RACE reads, holding one entry per CDR3 protein. The sample yields about 1.4 million distinct CDR3 sequences, 45% to 70% seen once. The data belong to a study of blood T cells in healthy people across ages. Looking at the study overall: The capture of about one barcoded beta molecule per two T cells was achieved by template switching.

This TCR was sampled from a man aged 18 to 30 in good health. The chain carries TRBV7-9 and TRBJ2-7, with 11 bases lining up with TRBD2. Sequenced material: blood. The CDR3 loop reads CASSLKSGTSGIYEQYF. The DNA of the CDR3 is TGTGCCAGCAGCTTAAAATCCGGGACTAGCGGAATCTACGAGCAGTACTTC.